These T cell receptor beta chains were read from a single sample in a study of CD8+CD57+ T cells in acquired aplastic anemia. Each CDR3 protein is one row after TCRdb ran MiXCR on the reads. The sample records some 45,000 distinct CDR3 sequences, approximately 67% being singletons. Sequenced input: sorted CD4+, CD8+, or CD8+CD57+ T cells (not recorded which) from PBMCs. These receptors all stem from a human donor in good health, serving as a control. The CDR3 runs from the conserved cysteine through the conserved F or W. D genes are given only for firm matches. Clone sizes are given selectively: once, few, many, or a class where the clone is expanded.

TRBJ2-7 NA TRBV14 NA CASSHPPGLSYEQYF TGTGCCAGCAGCCACCCCCCAGGGCTCTCCTACGAGCAGTACTTC
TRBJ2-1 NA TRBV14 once CASSQGSSRIHEQFF TGTGCCAGCAGCCAAGGTTCATCGAGGATCCATGAGCAGTTCTTC
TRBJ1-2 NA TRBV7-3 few CASSLEVRPPKDYGYTF TGTGCCAGCAGCTTAGAAGTGCGCCCACCCAAAGACTATGGCTACACCTTC
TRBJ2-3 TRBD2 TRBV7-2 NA CASSPTGLAGSTDTQYF TGTGCCAGCAGCCCTACCGGACTAGCGGGGAGCACAGATACGCAGTATTTT
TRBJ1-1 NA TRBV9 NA CASSVAMNTEAFF TGTGCCAGCAGCGTAGCCATGAACACTGAAGCTTTCTTT
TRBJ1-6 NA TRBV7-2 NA CASSLGRVLGSPLHF TGTGCCAGCAGCTTGGGCAGGGTATTAGGTTCACCCCTCCACTTT
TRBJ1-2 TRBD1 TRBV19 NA CASSPATGDYGYTF TGTGCCAGTAGTCCCGCCACAGGGGACTATGGCTACACCTTC
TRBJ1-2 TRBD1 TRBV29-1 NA CSVLQGYYGYTF TGCAGCGTGCTACAGGGGTACTATGGCTACACCTTC
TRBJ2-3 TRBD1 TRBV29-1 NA CSAAVLDRGFTDTQYF TGCAGCGCAGCAGTCTTAGACAGGGGGTTCACAGATACGCAGTATTTT
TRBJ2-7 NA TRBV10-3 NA CAISLNSAYEQYF TGTGCCATCAGTCTCAACTCCGCCTACGAGCAGTACTTC
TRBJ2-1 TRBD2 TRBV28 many CASGMSGGAYNEQFF TGTGCCAGCGGAATGAGCGGGGGGGCCTACAATGAGCAGTTCTTC
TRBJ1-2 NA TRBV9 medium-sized CASSVDAGGYGYTF TGTGCCAGCAGCGTAGACGCAGGAGGCTATGGCTACACCTTC
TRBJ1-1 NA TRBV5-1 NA CASSLDGRPNTEAFF TGCGCCAGCAGCTTGGACGGCCGACCGAACACTGAAGCTTTCTTT
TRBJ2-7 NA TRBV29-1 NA CSVELLGLNSYEQYF TGCAGCGTTGAACTACTTGGACTCAACTCCTACGAGCAGTACTTC
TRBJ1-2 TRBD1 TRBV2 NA CASSQQGIVGYTF TGTGCCAGCAGCCAACAGGGGATTGTTGGCTACACCTTC
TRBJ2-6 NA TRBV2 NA CASPKSSGANVLTF TGTGCCAGCCCTAAGAGCTCTGGGGCCAACGTCCTGACTTTC
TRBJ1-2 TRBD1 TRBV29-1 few CSAGTGNYGYTF TGCAGCGCCGGGACAGGCAACTATGGCTACACCTTC
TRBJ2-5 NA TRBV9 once CASSVGSGVTETQYF TGTGCCAGCAGCGTAGGTTCAGGGGTAACGGAGACCCAGTACTTC
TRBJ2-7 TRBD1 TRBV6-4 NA CASSASGTGVSYEQYF TGTGCCAGCAGTGCGTCCGGGACAGGGGTCTCCTACGAGCAGTACTTC
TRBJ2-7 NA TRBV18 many CASSPWSPGELHYEQYF TGTGCCAGCTCACCATGGTCTCCAGGCGAACTTCACTACGAGCAGTACTTC
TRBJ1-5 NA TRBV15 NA CATSSLQNQPQHF TGTGCCACCAGCAGTTTACAGAATCAGCCCCAGCATTTT
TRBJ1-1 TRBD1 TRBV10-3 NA CAISAQGGNTEAFF TGTGCCATCAGTGCGCAGGGGGGGAACACTGAAGCTTTCTTT
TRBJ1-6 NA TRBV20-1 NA CSARQPKGNSPLHF TGCAGTGCTAGACAGCCCAAGGGGAATTCACCCCTCCACTTT
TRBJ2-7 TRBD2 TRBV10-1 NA CASSEASGSSYEQYF TGTGCCAGCAGTGAAGCTAGCGGGAGTTCCTACGAGCAGTACTTC
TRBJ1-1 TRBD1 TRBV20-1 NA CSAPQGSTEAFF TGCAGTGCACCACAGGGGAGCACTGAAGCTTTCTTT
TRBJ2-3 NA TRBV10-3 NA CAISEQSEDTQYF TGTGCCATCAGTGAACAGTCGGAGGATACGCAGTATTTT
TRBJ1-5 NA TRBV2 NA CASSEVVDDQPQHF TGTGCCAGCAGTGAGGTGGTTGACGATCAGCCCCAGCATTTT
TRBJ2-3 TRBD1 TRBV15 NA CATSRGDRETDTQYF TGTGCCACCAGCAGAGGGGACAGGGAGACAGATACGCAGTATTTT
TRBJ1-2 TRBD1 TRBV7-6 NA CASSRWTGSYGYTF TGTGCCAGCAGCCGGTGGACAGGGAGCTATGGCTACACCTTC
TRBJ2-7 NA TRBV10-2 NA CATNRGGSSYEQYF TGCGCCACAAATCGAGGGGGTAGCTCCTACGAGCAGTACTTC
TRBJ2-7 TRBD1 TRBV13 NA CASSLDRGPGEQYF TGTGCCAGCAGCTTGGACAGGGGGCCGGGTGAGCAGTACTTC
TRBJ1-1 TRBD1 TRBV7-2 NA CASSLQGGTEAFF TGTGCCAGCAGCTTACAGGGGGGCACTGAAGCTTTCTTT
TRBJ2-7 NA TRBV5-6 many CASRYRDSYEQYF TGTGCCAGCAGATATCGGGATTCCTACGAGCAGTACTTC
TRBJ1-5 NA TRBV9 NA CASSVARQPQHF TGTGCCAGCAGCGTAGCTCGCCAGCCCCAGCATTTT
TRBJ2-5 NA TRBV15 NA CATSRDIQVQETQYF TGTGCCACCAGCAGAGATATTCAGGTACAAGAGACCCAGTACTTC
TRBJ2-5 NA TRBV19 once CASRDWGQEAQYF TGTGCCAGCCGAGATTGGGGACAAGAGGCCCAGTACTTC
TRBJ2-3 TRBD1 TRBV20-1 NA CSARGGQGTDTQYF TGCAGTGCTAGAGGCGGACAGGGCACAGATACGCAGTATTTT
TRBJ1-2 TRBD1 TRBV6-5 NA CASSYLDRGSGYTF TGTGCCAGCAGTTACCTGGACAGGGGTTCTGGCTACACCTTC
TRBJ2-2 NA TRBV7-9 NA CASDSHTGELFF TGTGCCAGCGACAGTCACACCGGGGAGCTGTTTTTT
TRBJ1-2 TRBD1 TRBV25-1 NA CASTIRGRNYGYTF TGTGCCAGCACAATCAGGGGGCGGAACTATGGCTACACCTTC
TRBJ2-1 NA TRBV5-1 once CASSLSGQFF TGCGCCAGCAGCTTGAGTGGGCAGTTCTTC
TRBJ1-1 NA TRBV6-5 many CASSYSSGAEAFF TGTGCCAGCAGTTACTCCTCGGGGGCTGAAGCTTTCTTT
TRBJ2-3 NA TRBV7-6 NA CASSPPGADTQYF TGTGCCAGCAGCCCGCCCGGTGCAGATACGCAGTATTTT
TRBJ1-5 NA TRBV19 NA CASSLDGHQPQHF TGTGCCAGTAGCCTCGACGGACATCAGCCCCAGCATTTT
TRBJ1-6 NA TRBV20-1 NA CSARDPTAYNSPLHF TGCAGTGCTAGAGATCCGACAGCATATAATTCACCCCTCCACTTT
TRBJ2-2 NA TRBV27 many CASRRRGGTGELFF TGTGCCAGCAGAAGGAGGGGAGGCACCGGGGAGCTGTTTTTT